The clone carrying this T cell receptor (beta chain) was picked up a small number of times. What it binds is not known. In this CDR3 the conserved last residue, phenylalanine or tryptophan, is missing, so a read error is likely. The J segment lost 0 bases and the V segment lost 1 base, leaving 7 bases of the junction unmatched. CDR1 is DFQATT, CDR2 SNEGSKA, per germline (reference sequence). This CDR3 has 18 amino acids. Regions amplified from RNA transcripts were the TCR beta CDR3 regions. RT-PCR in the first round (using the HTBI primer set) targeted the TCR CDR3. TCRdb passed the multiplex PCR reads through MiXCR, listing each CDR3 protein once. In the table there are about 400,000 distinct CDR3 sequences, about 14% of which are singletons. Patients were excluded for uncontrolled infection, other autoimmune disease, pregnancy or lactation. This sample was included in a study of T cells in Graves' hyperthyroidism and ophthalmopathy. Study in general: Peripheral blood was taken when the disease was first diagnosed, before any treatment began.

General observations from the study: The model's output predicted ophthalmopathy at a median of roughly 6.9 months prior to onset.

This clonotype was sampled from a man between 50 and 59 years old with Graves' ophthalmopathy. The chain is built from TRBV20-1 and TRBJ2-1, with 12 bases fitting TRBD2. Material: blood. CDR3 protein: CSARVRLAGVSSYNEQFS. In DNA form, the CDR3 reads TGCAGTGCTAGAGTCCGACTAGCGGGAGTTTCCTCCTACAATGAGCAGTTCTCC.